This T cell receptor (beta chain) was sequenced for a study of blood T cells in healthy people across ages. A sample-barcoded 5' primer and a J-beta primer mix were used in a second PCR of about 7 to 12 cycles. TCRdb re-analysed the 5' RACE reads in MiXCR, keeping a single row per CDR3 protein. The table has about 1.1 million distinct CDR3 sequences, more than 30% seen once. Each sample yielded at least 5.5 micrograms of PBMC total RNA. The V end was cut by 2 bases, the J end by 3 bases, with 14 bases between. The CDR3 runs to 15 residues. This clonotype was detected only a few times. V is TRBV12-3 or TRBV12-4 and J is TRBJ2-7, with D perhaps being TRBD1 or TRBD2 (5 bases each). The TCR comes from a man between 18 and 29 years old in good health. The sequenced material came from blood. DNA of the CDR3: TGTGCCAGCAGTTTAAGGGACCGGAGGATCTACGAGCAGTACTTC. This sequence encodes CASSLRDRRIYEQYF.